The 12 T cell receptor beta chains listed next were all sequenced from one sample in a study of CD8+CD57+ T cells in acquired aplastic anemia. Genomic DNA acted as the template from which TCR beta VDJ combination and CDR3 sequence profiling were carried out. MiXCR was run by TCRdb on the reads, yielding one entry per CDR3 protein. The profile shows around 400,000 distinct CDR3 sequences, 55% to 70% of them singletons. What was sequenced was sorted CD4+, CD8+, or CD8+CD57+ T cells (not recorded which) from PBMCs. These receptors all stem from a human donor in good health, serving as a control.

This clonotype was counted at least ten times. The chain uses TRBV24-1 and TRBJ1-5, with D maybe TRBD1 (5 bases). The CDR3 contains 15 residues. Germline V CDR1 and CDR2: KGHDR, SFDVKD. V was trimmed by 5 bases and J by 2 bases, leaving 12 bases between them. CDR3 DNA: TGTGCCACCAGTGGTGGGGGGTCGGGCAATCAGCCCCAGCATTTT. It codes for CATSGGGSGNQPQHF.

The chain is built from TRBV7-9 and TRBJ2-3; the D call may be TRBD1 or TRBD2 (5 bases each). Trimming stripped 4 bases from V and 5 bases from J, with 22 bases between. The CDR3 runs to 17 residues. CDR1 SEHNR and CDR2 FQNEAQ come from the germline V gene (reference sequence). CDR3 DNA sequence: TGTGCCAGCAGCTCTTCCGGGACCGCAAATCGATTAGATACGCAGTATTTT. Amino acid sequence: CASSSSGTANRLDTQYF.

The V gene is TRBV2, the J gene TRBJ2-7, with a possible D match to TRBD2 (5 bases). The CDR3 covers 13 residues. The V end was cut by 6 bases, the J end by 11 bases, with 20 bases between. Per the germline V gene, CDR1 is SNHLY and CDR2 is FYNNEI. CDR3 DNA sequence: TGTGCCAGCAGCCAAACGGGGTTCCTAGAAAAGTACTTC. This codes for CASSQTGFLEKYF.

The table lists this clonotype with a count of one. The rearrangement uses TRBV25-1 and TRBJ2-7; D is ambiguous. The V gene's germline CDR1 is MGHDK and CDR2 SYGVNS. The length of the CDR3 is 14 residues. Trimming pared 5 bases from V and 6 bases from J, leaving 17 bases between. The DNA for the CDR3 is TGTGCCAGCAGTCTCGGAGAGGCCCCCTGCGAGCAGTACTTC. It codes for CASSLGEAPCEQYF.

In the case of this clonotype: One end of the junction is discordant with germline, which a read error may explain. The chain recombines TRBV9 with TRBJ2-3; D is perhaps TRBD2 (5 bases). The CDR3 is made up of 14 amino acids. Germline CDR1 reads SGDLS; CDR2 reads YYNGEE. In DNA form, the CDR3 reads TGTGCCAGCAGAGTGAGGGAGACCTATAATTCACCCCATTTT. Encoded protein: CASRVRETYNSPHF.

This clonotype was detected many times. The rearrangement joins TRBV4-3 to TRBJ1-2, with D possibly TRBD1 on 5 matching bases. Trimming took 1 base from V and 4 from J, leaving 16 bases between them. CDR3 length: 16 amino acids. Germline-derived CDR1 and CDR2 are LGHNA and YSLEER. CDR3 DNA sequence: TGCGCCAGCAGCCAAGGGCCGGGCGAGGGGTTCTATGGCTACACCTTC. Translating gives CASSQGPGEGFYGYTF.

The V and J genes are TRBV20-1 and TRBJ1-1; unclear D gene. V lost 3 bases, J lost 1 base, and 18 bases lay in between. Germline CDR1 is DFQATT and CDR2 is SNEGSKA (reference sequence). This CDR3 has 16 residues. CDR3 sequence (DNA): TGCAGTGCTAGTGCTGGCGTAGTAGGCCCGAACACTGAAGCTTTCTTT. It encodes CSASAGVVGPNTEAFF.

Concerning this clonotype itself: Given the absence of the conserved phenylalanine or tryptophan at the CDR3 end, a read error is likely. The DNA is omitted, as the CDR3 cannot be located on it reliably, and the CDR3 follows TCRdb's listing. This sequence joins TRBV7-6 and TRBJ2-5. Both ends counted, the CDR3 spans 13 residues. Germline V gene lookup returns CDR1 SGHVS and CDR2 FNYEAQ. CDR3 amino acids: CASSLALERQETQ.

Ten or more counts support this clonotype. The J gene is TRBJ1-3, the V gene TRBV7-9; possibly TRBD1 for D (5 bases). Germline V gene data show CDR1 as SEHNR and CDR2 as FQNEAQ (reference sequence). V dropped 0 bases and J dropped 0 bases, with 15 bases sitting between them. The CDR3 contains 18 residues. CDR3 region: CASSLAWGRYYSGNTIYF. The CDR3 coding sequence is TGTGCCAGCAGCTTAGCGTGGGGACGGTATTACTCTGGAAACACCATATATTTT.

This clonotype was detected a few times. The J gene is TRBJ1-1, the V gene TRBV2; D not certain. The CDR3 covers 13 residues. CDR1 SNHLY and CDR2 FYNNEI come from the germline V gene. With 0 bases removed from V and 6 bases from J, the gap between germline ends came to 8 bases. The CDR3 nucleotides read TGTGCCAGCAGTGAAGCAAGAATCTCTGAAGCTTTCTTT. It encodes CASSEARISEAFF.

This sequence joins TRBV9 and TRBJ2-1, with D tentatively TRBD2 (6 bases). V dropped 6 bases and J dropped 4 bases, with 23 bases sitting between them. The CDR3 consists of 17 residues. Germline V gene sequence: CDR1 SGDLS, CDR2 YYNGEE. The CDR3 sequence: CASTPASLAGKYNEQFF. CDR3 in DNA: TGTGCCAGCACCCCGGCTAGCTTGGCGGGGAAGTACAATGAGCAGTTCTTC.

On this clonotype itself: The germline gene is not matched at one end of the junction; a read error may be the cause. This sequence joins TRBV7-8 and TRBJ1-1, with TRBD1 identical over 9 bases. Germline CDR1 SGHVS, CDR2 FQNEAQ. The CDR3 is made up of 15 amino acids. CDR3: CASSRIQGAETEGFF. DNA of the CDR3: TGTGCCAGCAGCCGTATACAGGGGGCGGAGACTGAAGGTTTCTTT.